A single sample is the source of the 3 T cell receptor beta chains below, sequenced in a study of response to subunit inactivated influenza vaccine. TCRdb reanalysed the RT-PCR reads using MiXCR and keeps one entry per CDR3 protein. The sample lists under 550,000 distinct CDR3 sequences; about 8% were seen once. The material was PBMCs from blood, obtained 23 to 25 months after vaccination. All receptors come from a man between 50 and 69 years old who received an inactivated influenza vaccine.

This clonotype was seen many times. This chain joins TRBV2 and TRBJ2-2, with D possibly being TRBD1 or TRBD2 (5 bases each). The CDR3 length is 15 residues. Germline CDR1 reads SNHLY; CDR2 reads FYNNEI. Trimming took 7 bases from V and 4 from J, leaving 16 bases between them. For the CDR3, the DNA is TGTGCCAGCACCCCTCGGGCAGGGACCACCGGGGAGCTGTTTTTT. Translation gives CASTPRAGTTGELFF.

This clonotype was detected a few times. The gene calls are TRBV2 and TRBJ1-5; maybe TRBD1 (6 bases). The CDR3 has 17 amino acids. Germline CDR1 SNHLY, CDR2 FYNNEI. Trimming cost V 6 bases and J 3 bases, with 21 bases left between them. DNA for the CDR3: TGTGCCAGCAGATACAATAACAGGGTCGGGGCCAATCAGCCCCAGCATTTT. Translating gives CASRYNNRVGANQPQHF.

This clonotype appeared a few times. The chain uses TRBV12-3 or TRBV12-4 and TRBJ2-2; possible D gene TRBD2, 5 bases. The CDR3 runs to 15 residues. Trimming cost V 7 bases and J 6 bases, with 18 bases left between them. The DNA for the CDR3 is TGTGCCAGCACCTCGGGCCTAGCCGGTGCCGGGGAGCTGTTTTTT. It is translated as CASTSGLAGAGELFF.